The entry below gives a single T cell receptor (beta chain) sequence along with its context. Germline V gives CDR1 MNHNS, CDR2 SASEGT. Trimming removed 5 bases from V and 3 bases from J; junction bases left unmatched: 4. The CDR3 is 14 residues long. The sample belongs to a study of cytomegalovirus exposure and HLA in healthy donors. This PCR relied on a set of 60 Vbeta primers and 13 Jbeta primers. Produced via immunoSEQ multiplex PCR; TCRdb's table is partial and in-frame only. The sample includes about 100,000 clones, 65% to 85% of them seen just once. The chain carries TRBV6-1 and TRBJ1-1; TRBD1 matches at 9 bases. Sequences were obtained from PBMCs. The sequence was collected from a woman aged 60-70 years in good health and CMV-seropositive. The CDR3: CASSTQGADTEAFF. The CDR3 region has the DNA TGTGCCAGCAGTACACAGGGGGCGGACACTGAAGCTTTCTTT.